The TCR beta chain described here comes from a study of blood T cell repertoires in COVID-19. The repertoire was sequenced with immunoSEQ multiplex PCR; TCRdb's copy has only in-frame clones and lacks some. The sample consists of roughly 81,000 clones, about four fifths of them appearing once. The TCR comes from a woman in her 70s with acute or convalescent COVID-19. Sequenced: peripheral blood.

The CDR3 coding sequence is TGTGCCACCCGCCCCGAGGGTCCCTATGGCTACACCTTC. Its translation: CATRPEGPYGYTF. The chain recombines TRBV27 with TRBJ1-2; D is uncertain. Trimming removed 10 bases at V and 4 bases at J, with 16 bases between. The CDR3 spans 13 residues. CDR1 is MNHEY and CDR2 is SMNVEV in the germline V gene (reference sequence).